The 17 T cell receptor beta chains below come from one sample, sequenced in a study of cytomegalovirus exposure and HLA in healthy donors. PCR employed 60 Vbeta and 13 Jbeta primers. TCRdb's copy holds only in-frame clones and misses some; the assay was immunoSEQ multiplex PCR. This sample yields about 300,000 clones, of which 70% to 90% are seen a single time; roughly 4% belongs to the top ten. Sequenced material: PBMCs. The receptors were sampled from a man aged 35 to 55 in good health and CMV-seropositive.

This rearrangement joins TRBV28 to TRBJ1-5; 10 nucleotides match TRBD1. Trimming cost V 5 bases and J 6 bases; bases outside gene matches: 13. The CDR3 has 17 amino acids. Germline lookup yields CDR1 MDHEN and CDR2 SYDVKM. The CDR3 DNA reads TGTGCCAGCAGTCCACAATTCCGGGACAGGGGTAGTCAGCCCCAGCATTTT. It translates to CASSPQFRDRGSQPQHF. The whole variable domain, remainder taken from reference TRBV28 and TRBJ1-5, is DVKVTQSSRYLVKRTGEKVFLECVQDMDHENMFWYRQDPGLGLRLIYFSYDVKMKEKGDIPEGYSVSREKKERFSLILESASTNQTSMYLCASSPQFRDRGSQPQHFGDGTRLSIL.

About this clone: A junction boundary mismatches the germline segment, possibly from a read error. V is TRBV7-7 and J is TRBJ2-5; 9 nucleotides align to TRBD2. Looked up from germline, CDR1 is SSHAT and CDR2 is FNYEAQ (reference sequence). There are 16 residues in the CDR3. CDR3 sequence: CASSLALSSGKETQYF. The CDR3 DNA reads as TGTGCTAGCAGCTTAGCGCTGTCTAGCGGGAAGGAGACCCAGTACTTC. Complete variable domain (other parts from reference TRBV7-7 and TRBJ2-5): GAGVSQSPRYKVTKRGQDVTLRCDPISSHATLYWYQQALGQGPEFLTYFNYEAQPDKSGLPSDRFSAERPEGSISTLTIQRTEQRDSAMYRCASSLALSSGKETQYFGPGTRLLVL.

This chain connects TRBV2 to TRBJ1-1; D unresolved. V lost 4 bases to trimming and J lost 1 base, with 7 bases between them. The CDR3 contains 13 residues. CDR1 and CDR2 from the germline V gene are SNHLY and FYNNEI. CDR3: CASSAQKNTEAFF. The CDR3, as DNA: TGTGCCAGCAGTGCACAAAAGAACACTGAAGCTTTCTTT. The full variable domain, completed using reference TRBV2 and TRBJ1-1, is EPEVTQTPSHQVTQMGQEVILRCVPISNHLYFYWYRQILGQKVEFLVSFYNNEISEKSEIFDDQFSVERPDGSNFTLKIRSTKLEDSAMYFCASSAQKNTEAFFGQGTRLTVV.

The sample holds one count of this clone. J is TRBJ2-1 and V is TRBV11-2, with 7 bases lining up with TRBD2. With 1 base clipped from V and 5 bases from J, the junction kept 5 bases outside the gene matches. The CDR3 runs to 15 residues. The germline V gene has CDR1 SGHAT and CDR2 FQNNGV. The CDR3 DNA follows: TGTGCCAGCAGCTTAGGGGGGGGGAAAGACAATGAGCAGTTCTTC. Amino acid sequence: CASSLGGGKDNEQFF. Together with reference TRBV11-2 and TRBJ2-1, the CDR3 gives the full variable domain: EAGVAQSPRYKIIEKRQSVAFWCNPISGHATLYWYQQILGQGPKLLIQFQNNGVVDDSQLPKDRFSAERLKGVDSTLKIQPAKLEDSAVYLCASSLGGGKDNEQFFGPGTRLTVL.

This chain uses TRBV5-1 with TRBJ2-1; 9 bases align to TRBD1. The CDR3 has 13 amino acids. V dropped 4 bases and J dropped 6; count of bases not matched to a gene: 2. Germline-derived CDR1 and CDR2 are SGHRS and YFSETQ. CDR3 coding DNA: TGCGCCAGCAGCGGGGGACAGGGCAATGAGCAGTTCTTC. This translates into CASSGGQGNEQFF.

This rearrangement joins TRBV28 to TRBJ2-1, with TRBD1 matching over 7 bases. The germline CDR1 and CDR2 sequences are MDHEN and SYDVKM. V lost 6 bases to trimming and J lost 4 bases; unmatched junction nucleotides: 6. This CDR3 has 14 amino acids. CDR3 DNA sequence: TGTGCCAGCAGCCCAATGACAGGGTACAATGAGCAGTTCTTC. This encodes CASSPMTGYNEQFF.

The chain has TRBV29-1 and TRBJ1-1, with 11 positions matching TRBD1. CDR1 is SQVTM, CDR2 ANQGSEA, per germline. The CDR3 contains 12 residues. V gave up 6 bases and J gave up 5 bases; unmatched junction bases: 2. The CDR3 coding sequence is TGCAGCGTCCGGGACAGGGGGACTGAAGCTTTCTTT. Translating gives CSVRDRGTEAFF.

This chain links TRBV7-3 with TRBJ2-3; the match to TRBD2 covers 10 bases. This CDR3 spans 18 amino acids. V shed 5 bases and J 1 base; nucleotides not matched to a gene: 12. CDR1 SGHTA and CDR2 FQGTGA come from the germline V gene. The chain's CDR3 is CASSPVGVGTSGTDTQYF. CDR3 sequence (DNA): TGTGCCAGCAGCCCCGTGGGGGTAGGGACTAGCGGCACAGATACGCAGTATTTT.

There are a few counts of this clone. This chain uses TRBV4-2 with TRBJ1-1; TRBD1 matches 9 bases. Trimming cost V 2 bases and J 4 bases; bases outside gene matches: 5. CDR1 LGHNA and CDR2 YNFKEQ come from the germline V gene. The CDR3 extends over 15 amino acids. The CDR3 loop is CASSQPGQGITEAFF. CDR3 bases: TGTGCCAGCAGCCAACCGGGACAGGGCATCACTGAAGCTTTCTTT.

The CDR3 coding sequence is TGTGCCAGCAGTGACCCCCGACAGGGAGAGACCCAGTACTTC. Its protein is CASSDPRQGETQYF. This chain joins TRBV25-1 and TRBJ2-5; 7 positions agree with TRBD1. The CDR3 extends over 14 amino acids. Germline V gene sequence: CDR1 MGHDK, CDR2 SYGVNS. Trimming at V came to 3 bases and at J to 4 bases, leaving 5 bases not matched to a gene.

V gene TRBV6-4 combines with J gene TRBJ2-7; 9 bases are a match to TRBD1. In germline, CDR1 is MRHNA, CDR2 SNTAGT. J lost 3 bases, V lost 11 bases, and 17 bases had no gene match. This CDR3 spans 16 amino acids. The chain's CDR3 is CAPSSTGTGKNYEQYF. Here the CDR3 DNA reads TGTGCCCCAAGCTCGACCGGGACAGGGAAAAACTACGAGCAGTACTTC.

The chain links TRBV28 to TRBJ1-2; tentatively, D is TRBD1 (5 bases). Germline V gives CDR1 MDHEN, CDR2 SYDVKM. The V end was cut by 5 bases, the J end by 8 bases, with 18 bases between. The CDR3 spans 14 residues. Here the CDR3 reads CASSPPGTLGGYTF. CDR3 in DNA: TGTGCCAGCAGTCCCCCCGGGACTCTCGGGGGCTACACCTTC.

The chain has TRBV28 and TRBJ2-7, with 7 bases matching TRBD1. The CDR3 runs 14 residues. V gave up 3 bases and J gave up 2 bases; unmatched junction bases: 4. CDR1 and CDR2 (germline): MDHEN, SYDVKM. The CDR3 is CASSFRTGPYEQYF. The CDR3 region has the DNA TGTGCCAGCAGTTTCAGGACAGGCCCCTACGAGCAGTACTTC.

The gene calls are TRBV15 and TRBJ2-5; D gene unclear. The CDR3 runs 15 residues. Trimming took 0 bases from V and 0 from J, leaving 8 bases between them. Per the germline V gene, CDR1 is LNHNV and CDR2 is YYDKDF (reference sequence). The CDR3 DNA sequence: TGTGCCACCAGCAGAGATCTGAGGTACCAAGAGACCCAGTACTTC. Its protein is CATSRDLRYQETQYF. The complete variable domain, with remaining parts taken from reference TRBV15 and TRBJ2-5, reads DAMVIQNPRYQVTQFGKPVTLSCSQTLNHNVMYWYQQKSSQAPKLLFHYYDKDFNNEADTPDNFQSRRPNTSFCFLDIRSPGLGDTAMYLCATSRDLRYQETQYFGPGTRLLVL.

The gene calls are TRBV11-2 and TRBJ1-1; 8 bases fit TRBD1. Germline trimming cut 4 bases from V and 4 bases from J; bases unmatched to any gene: 14. Germline CDR1 reads SGHAT; CDR2 reads FQNNGV. CDR3 length: 17 residues. CDR3 DNA sequence: TGTGCCAGCAGCTCTGTTCGACAGGGGAAGAGAGGCACTGAAGCTTTCTTT. Its protein is CASSSVRQGKRGTEAFF.

This chain uses TRBV5-1 with TRBJ1-1; 12 bases agree with TRBD1. CDR3 length: 18 amino acids. Per the germline V gene, CDR1 is SGHRS and CDR2 is YFSETQ. J lost 0 bases, V lost 2 bases, and 8 bases had no gene match. The CDR3 DNA is TGCGCCAGCAGCTTTAGCCGGGACAGGGGGCAATTGAACACTGAAGCTTTCTTT. Encoded protein: CASSFSRDRGQLNTEAFF. The entire variable domain, with the rest obtained from reference TRBV5-1 and TRBJ1-1, is as follows: KAGVTQTPRYLIKTRGQQVTLSCSPISGHRSVSWYQQTPGQGLQFLFEYFSETQRNKGNFPGRFSGRQFSNSRSEMNVSTLELGDSALYLCASSFSRDRGQLNTEAFFGQGTRLTVV.

The V gene is TRBV5-1, the J gene TRBJ1-6; the match to TRBD1 covers 10 bases. This CDR3 comprises 16 residues. From germline, CDR1 is SGHRS and CDR2 YFSETQ. V shed 5 bases, J shed 6 bases, and the junction held 8 bases outside the gene matches. The CDR3 nucleotides read TGCGCCAGCAGACCGGGTGGGACAGGGGTTAATTCACCCCTCCACTTT. It translates to CASRPGGTGVNSPLHF.